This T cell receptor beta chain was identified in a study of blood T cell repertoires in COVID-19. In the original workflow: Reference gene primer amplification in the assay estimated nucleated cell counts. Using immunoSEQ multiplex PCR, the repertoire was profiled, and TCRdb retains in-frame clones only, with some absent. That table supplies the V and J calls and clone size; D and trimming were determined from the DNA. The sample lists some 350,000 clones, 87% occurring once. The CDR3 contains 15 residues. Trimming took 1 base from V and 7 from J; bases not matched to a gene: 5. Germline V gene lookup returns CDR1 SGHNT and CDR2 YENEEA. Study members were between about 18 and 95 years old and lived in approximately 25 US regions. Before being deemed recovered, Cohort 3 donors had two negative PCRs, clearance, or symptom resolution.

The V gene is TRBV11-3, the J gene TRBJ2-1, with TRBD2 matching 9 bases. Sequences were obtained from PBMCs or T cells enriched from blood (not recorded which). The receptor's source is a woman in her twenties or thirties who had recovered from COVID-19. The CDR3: CASSLGAGGGNEQFF. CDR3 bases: TGTGCCAGCAGCTTAGGGGCGGGAGGGGGTAATGAGCAGTTCTTC. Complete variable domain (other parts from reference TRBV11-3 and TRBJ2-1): EAGVVQSPRYKIIEKKQPVAFWCNPISGHNTLYWYLQNLGQGPELLIRYENEEAVDDSQLPKDRFSAERLKGVDSTLKIQPAELGDSAVYLCASSLGAGGGNEQFFGPGTRLTVL.